This TCR beta chain was captured in a study of Graves' ophthalmopathy and Graves' hyperthyroidism. After removal of 6 bases from V and 7 bases from J, the junction contained 10 bases not matched to a gene. CDR1 LGHDT and CDR2 YNNKEL come from the germline V gene (reference sequence). The CDR3 spans 15 residues. This clonotype was seen at least ten times. RNA transcripts yielded amplified TCR beta CDR3 regions. An opening RT-PCR round employed HTBI primers and preceded a second-round multiplex PCR. One entry per CDR3 protein results from TCRdb running MiXCR on the multiplex PCR reads. The data show around 400,000 distinct CDR3 sequences, approximately 16% seen once.

The TCR was taken from a woman between 18 and 29 years old with Graves' ophthalmopathy. The V gene is TRBV3-1, the J gene TRBJ2-5; 11 bases line up with TRBD2. Sequenced sample: peripheral blood. CDR3 sequence reads: CASRYGTSGRGTQYF. CDR3 DNA sequence: TGTGCCAGCAGGTACGGGACTAGCGGACGGGGGACCCAGTACTTC.